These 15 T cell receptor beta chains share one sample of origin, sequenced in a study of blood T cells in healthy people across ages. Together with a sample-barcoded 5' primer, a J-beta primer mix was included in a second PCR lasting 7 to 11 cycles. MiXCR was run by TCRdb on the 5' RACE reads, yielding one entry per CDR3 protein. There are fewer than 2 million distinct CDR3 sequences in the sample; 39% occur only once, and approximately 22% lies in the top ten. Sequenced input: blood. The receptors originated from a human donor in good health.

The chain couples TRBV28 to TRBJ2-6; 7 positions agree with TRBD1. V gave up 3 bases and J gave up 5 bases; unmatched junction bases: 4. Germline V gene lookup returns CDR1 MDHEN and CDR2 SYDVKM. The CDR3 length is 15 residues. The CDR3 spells CASSLTGSRANVLTF. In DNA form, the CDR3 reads TGTGCCAGCAGTTTGACAGGGTCTAGGGCCAACGTCCTGACTTTC.

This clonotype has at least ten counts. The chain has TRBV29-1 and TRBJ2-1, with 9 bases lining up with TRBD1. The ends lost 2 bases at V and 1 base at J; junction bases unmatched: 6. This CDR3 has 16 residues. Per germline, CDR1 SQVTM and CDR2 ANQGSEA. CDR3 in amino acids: CSVESSDRGSYNEQFF. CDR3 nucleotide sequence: TGCAGCGTTGAATCATCGGACAGGGGATCCTACAATGAGCAGTTCTTC.

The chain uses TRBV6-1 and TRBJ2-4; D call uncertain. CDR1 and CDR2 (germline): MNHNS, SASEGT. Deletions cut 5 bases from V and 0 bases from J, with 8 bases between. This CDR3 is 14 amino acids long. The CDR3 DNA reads TGTGCCAGCAGTAGGGATCTAGCCAAAAACATTCAGTACTTC. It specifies CASSRDLAKNIQYF.

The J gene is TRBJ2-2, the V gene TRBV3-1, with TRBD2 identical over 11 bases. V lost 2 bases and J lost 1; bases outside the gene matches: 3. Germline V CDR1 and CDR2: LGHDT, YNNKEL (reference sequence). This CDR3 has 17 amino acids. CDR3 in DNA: TGTGCCAGCAGCCAACCCCTAGCGGGGGGGAACACCGGGGAGCTGTTTTTT. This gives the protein CASSQPLAGGNTGELFF.

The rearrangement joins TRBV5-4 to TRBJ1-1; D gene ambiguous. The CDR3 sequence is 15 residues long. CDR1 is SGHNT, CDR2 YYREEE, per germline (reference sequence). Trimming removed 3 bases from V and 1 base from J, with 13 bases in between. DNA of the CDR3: TGTGCCAGCAGCTCGCCGGACGGGCGGAACACTGAAGCTTTCTTT. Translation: CASSSPDGRNTEAFF.

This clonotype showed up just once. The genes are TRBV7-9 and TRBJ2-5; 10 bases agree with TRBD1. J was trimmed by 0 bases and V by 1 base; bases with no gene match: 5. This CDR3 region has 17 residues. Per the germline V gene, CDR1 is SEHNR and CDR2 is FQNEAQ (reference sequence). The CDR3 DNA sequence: TGTGCCAGCAGCTTAGGGGACAGGGGATTGTACCAAGAGACCCAGTACTTC. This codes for CASSLGDRGLYQETQYF.

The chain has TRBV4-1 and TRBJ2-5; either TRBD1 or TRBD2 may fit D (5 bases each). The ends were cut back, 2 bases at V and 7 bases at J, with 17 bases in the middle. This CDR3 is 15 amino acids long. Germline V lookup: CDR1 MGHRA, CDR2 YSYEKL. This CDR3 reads CASSQIGAPGATQYF. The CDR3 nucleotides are TGCGCCAGCAGCCAAATTGGGGCCCCCGGGGCGACCCAGTACTTC.

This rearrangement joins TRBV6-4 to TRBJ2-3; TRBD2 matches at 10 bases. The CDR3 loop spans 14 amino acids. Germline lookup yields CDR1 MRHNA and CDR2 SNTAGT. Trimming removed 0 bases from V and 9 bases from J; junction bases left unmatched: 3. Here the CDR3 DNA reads TGTGCCAGCAGTGACTCCACTAGCGGGGCGACGCAGTATTTT. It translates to CASSDSTSGATQYF.

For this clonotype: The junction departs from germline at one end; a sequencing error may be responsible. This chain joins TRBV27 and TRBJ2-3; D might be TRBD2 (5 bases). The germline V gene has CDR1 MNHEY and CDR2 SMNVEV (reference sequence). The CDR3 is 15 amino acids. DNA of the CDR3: TGTGCCAGCAGATCCTATACTAGTAACGCAGATACGCGGTATTTT. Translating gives CASRSYTSNADTRYF.

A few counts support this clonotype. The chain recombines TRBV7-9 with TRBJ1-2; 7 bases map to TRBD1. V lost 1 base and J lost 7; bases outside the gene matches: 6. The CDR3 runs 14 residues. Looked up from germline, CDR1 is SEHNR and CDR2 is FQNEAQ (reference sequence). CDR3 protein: CASSLEQGISGYTF. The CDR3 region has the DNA TGTGCCAGCAGCTTAGAACAGGGGATCTCTGGCTACACCTTC.

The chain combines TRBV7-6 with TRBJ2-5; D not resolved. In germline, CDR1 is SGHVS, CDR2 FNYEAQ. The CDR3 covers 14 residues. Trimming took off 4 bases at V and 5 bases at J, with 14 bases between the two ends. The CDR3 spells CASSYWVGGETQYF. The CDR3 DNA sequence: TGTGCCAGCAGCTATTGGGTTGGCGGCGAGACCCAGTACTTC.

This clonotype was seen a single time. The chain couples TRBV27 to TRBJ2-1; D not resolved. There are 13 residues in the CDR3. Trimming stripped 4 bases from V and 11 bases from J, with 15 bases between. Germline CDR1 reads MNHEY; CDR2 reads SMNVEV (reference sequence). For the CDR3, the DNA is TGTGCCAGCAGTTGGCCCACCCTACAACAGCAGTTCTTC. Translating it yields CASSWPTLQQQFF.

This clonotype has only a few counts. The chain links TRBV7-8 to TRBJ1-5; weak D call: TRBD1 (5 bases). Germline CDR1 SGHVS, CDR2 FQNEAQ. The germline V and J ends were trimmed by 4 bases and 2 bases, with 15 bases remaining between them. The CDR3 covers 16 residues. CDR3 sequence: CASSSYRDFGNQPQHF. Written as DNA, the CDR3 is TGTGCCAGCAGCTCCTACCGGGACTTCGGCAATCAGCCCCAGCATTTT.

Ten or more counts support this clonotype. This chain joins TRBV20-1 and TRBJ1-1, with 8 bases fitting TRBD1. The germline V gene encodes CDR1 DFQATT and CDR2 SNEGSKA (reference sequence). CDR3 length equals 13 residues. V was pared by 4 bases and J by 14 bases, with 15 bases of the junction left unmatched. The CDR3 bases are TGCAGTGCTACAAAGGGACAGGTCGACCCACAATTCTTT. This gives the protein CSATKGQVDPQFF.

CDR3 coding DNA: TGTGCCATCAGTGCCCTTGAATTTGCAGAGGTAGCGGCCGACGAGCAGTACTTC. Translated: CAISALEFAEVAADEQYF. V is TRBV10-3 and J is TRBJ2-5; TRBD2 might be the D (6 bases). The J call could be wrong; TRBJ2-7 is a better fit for the DNA end. This CDR3 has 18 amino acids. Germline CDR1 is ENHRY and CDR2 is SYGVKD.